The 23 T cell receptor beta chains below all came from one sample that was sequenced in a study of cytomegalovirus exposure and HLA in healthy donors. A multiplex PCR was run with 60 Vbeta primers and 13 Jbeta primers. The table came from immunoSEQ multiplex PCR; TCRdb's copy has only in-frame clones and leaves some out. The sample lists 150,000 to 200,000 clones, roughly 90% occurring once. The sample was PBMCs. These receptor sequences come from a girl under three years old in good health and CMV-seronegative.

The chain combines TRBV5-5 with TRBJ2-2, with a tentative D call TRBD1 (5 bases). This CDR3 is built from 17 residues. V was trimmed by 4 bases and J by 0 bases, leaving 16 bases between them. Germline V gene sequence: CDR1 SGHKS, CDR2 YYEKEE (reference sequence). Here the CDR3 reads CASSLSWAGSNTGELFF. CDR3 bases: TGTGCCAGCAGCCTCTCTTGGGCAGGGTCGAACACCGGGGAGCTGTTTTTT.

The chain has TRBV7-6 and TRBJ2-1, with TRBD2 identical over 11 bases. The CDR3 contains 16 residues. The ends lost 5 bases at V and 6 bases at J; junction bases unmatched: 9. Per germline, CDR1 SGHVS and CDR2 FNYEAQ. The chain's CDR3 is CASSPQTSGTVNEQFF. The CDR3 DNA reads TGTGCCAGCAGCCCTCAGACTAGCGGGACTGTCAATGAGCAGTTCTTC.

The chain uses TRBV10-3 and TRBJ2-2; 10 bases map to TRBD2. The trim removed 10 bases at V and 6 bases at J, leaving 17 bases unmatched. CDR1 is ENHRY and CDR2 is SYGVKD in the germline V gene. This CDR3 region has 17 residues. DNA of the CDR3: TGTGCCACACTGAAACAGAAGCGGGGGGGCGGCGCCGGGGAGCTGTTTTTT. Its translation is CATLKQKRGGGAGELFF.

The gene calls are TRBV19 and TRBJ2-2; 12 bases map to TRBD2. CDR1 is LNHDA, CDR2 SQIVND, per germline (reference sequence). This CDR3 comprises 17 residues. V dropped 6 bases and J dropped 3; count of bases not matched to a gene: 8. CDR3 bases: TGTGCCAGTAGCAAACCGAGACTAGCGGGGGACACCGGGGAGCTGTTTTTT. Translating gives CASSKPRLAGDTGELFF. Based on the CDR3 plus reference TRBV19 and TRBJ2-2, the full variable domain is DGGITQSPKYLFRKEGQNVTLSCEQNLNHDAMYWYRQDPGQGLRLIYYSQIVNDFQKGDIAEGYSVSREKKESFPLTVTSAQKNPTAFYLCASSKPRLAGDTGELFFGEGSRLTVL.

This clone was recorded a few times. This chain links TRBV5-6 with TRBJ2-1, with 8 nucleotides matching TRBD2. The ends lost 0 bases at V and 5 bases at J; junction bases unmatched: 7. The CDR3 sequence is 16 residues long. Germline V lookup: CDR1 SGHDT, CDR2 YYEEEE. This chain's CDR3 is CASSLASGSGDNEQFF. DNA for the CDR3: TGTGCCAGCAGCTTGGCAAGCGGGAGTGGAGACAATGAGCAGTTCTTC.

CDR3 coding DNA: TGTGCCAGCAGCTTTGGATGGCGGGAGGAGGGCACAGATACGCAGTATTTT. This codes for CASSFGWREEGTDTQYF. The chain joins TRBV13 to TRBJ2-3; the match to TRBD2 covers 8 bases. The V gene end was trimmed by 3 bases and the J gene end by 1 base; junction bases not matched to a gene: 9. The germline V gene has CDR1 PRHDT and CDR2 FYEKMQ (reference sequence). The length of the CDR3 is 17 residues.

The chain recombines TRBV9 with TRBJ2-1; D is uncertain. Germline V gene data show CDR1 as SGDLS and CDR2 as YYNGEE. The CDR3 has 14 amino acids. V was shortened by 3 bases and J by 7 bases, with 14 bases between the two germline ends. In nucleotides, the CDR3 is TGTGCCAGCAGCGAAGCCACCTACGGGAATGAGCAGTTCTTC. It codes for CASSEATYGNEQFF.

In its sample, this clone was seen a few times. The V call is TRBV28, the J call TRBJ2-7, with 9 bases matching TRBD1. V lost 5 bases and J lost 2; bases outside the gene matches: 4. The V gene's germline CDR1 is MDHEN and CDR2 SYDVKM. The CDR3 extends over 14 amino acids. The CDR3 DNA follows: TGTGCCAGCAGTCCCGGGACAGGGACCTACGAGCAGTACTTC. Its protein product is CASSPGTGTYEQYF.

The gene calls are TRBV7-9 and TRBJ1-6; 9 nucleotides match TRBD1. V was pared by 6 bases and J by 5 bases, with 2 bases of the junction left unmatched. From germline, CDR1 is SEHNR and CDR2 FQNEAQ (reference sequence). CDR3 size: 14 residues. CDR3 region: CASSRTGDNSPLHF. The CDR3 DNA follows: TGTGCCAGCAGTCGGACAGGGGATAATTCACCCCTCCACTTT.

This rearrangement joins TRBV27 to TRBJ1-1; D is ambiguous. Per germline, CDR1 MNHEY and CDR2 SMNVEV (reference sequence). Trimming cost V 5 bases and J 6 bases, with 16 bases left between them. This CDR3 region has 14 residues. In DNA form, the CDR3 reads TGTGCCAGCAGTCCGACATGGCTATTACCTGAAGCTTTCTTT. Amino acids: CASSPTWLLPEAFF.

The chain employs TRBV6-1 and TRBJ2-5; 7 nucleotides align to TRBD2. Germline V gene sequence: CDR1 MNHNS, CDR2 SASEGT. Trimming at V came to 6 bases and at J to 5 bases, leaving 6 bases not matched to a gene. The length of the CDR3 is 13 residues. This CDR3 reads CASRRDGGETQYF. CDR3 DNA: TGTGCCAGCAGGCGGGACGGGGGGGAGACCCAGTACTTC.

This rearrangement joins TRBV7-9 to TRBJ2-7; 7 positions agree with TRBD2. Germline CDR1 and CDR2: SEHNR and FQNEAQ (reference sequence). This CDR3 is built from 16 residues. V lost 5 bases and J lost 2; bases outside the gene matches: 12. Here the CDR3 reads CASSPIPGLSTYEQYF. Here the CDR3 DNA reads TGTGCCAGCAGCCCGATCCCGGGACTATCAACCTACGAGCAGTACTTC. Full variable domain (outside the CDR3, taken from reference TRBV7-9 and TRBJ2-7): DTGVSQNPRHKITKRGQNVTFRCDPISEHNRLYWYRQTLGQGPEFLTYFQNEAQLEKSRLLSDRFSAERPKGSFSTLEIQRTEQGDSAMYLCASSPIPGLSTYEQYFGPGTRLTVT.

The chain combines TRBV27 with TRBJ2-1, with D perhaps TRBD1 (5 bases). Germline CDR1 reads MNHEY; CDR2 reads SMNVEV (reference sequence). V dropped 2 bases and J dropped 2 bases, with 13 bases sitting between them. The CDR3 sequence is 16 residues long. The CDR3: CASSLVRDSPYNEQFF. Here the CDR3 DNA reads TGTGCCAGCAGTTTAGTCCGCGACAGCCCCTACAATGAGCAGTTCTTC.

This clone has just one count. The V gene is TRBV5-1, the J gene TRBJ2-1, with 8 bases identical to TRBD2. This CDR3 region has 14 residues. Germline V gives CDR1 SGHRS, CDR2 YFSETQ. Losses at the gene ends were 3 bases for V and 5 bases for J; bases not matched to a gene: 4. The CDR3 DNA is TGCGCCAGCAGCTATGGACTAGCAGACAATGAGCAGTTCTTC. Its protein is CASSYGLADNEQFF.

V is TRBV10-2 and J is TRBJ1-5; 8 bases match TRBD1. Trimming cost V 6 bases and J 6 bases; bases outside gene matches: 16. CDR1 is WSHSY, CDR2 SAAADI, per germline. The CDR3 is 17 amino acids. The CDR3 DNA sequence: TGCGCCAGCAGAGATTCTTCCCAGGGGGCTTTAGTTCAGCCCCAGCATTTT. This translates into CASRDSSQGALVQPQHF.

In DNA, the CDR3 is TGTGCCAGCAGCCCGGGACACTCTGGGGCCAACGTCCTGACTTTC. Residues: CASSPGHSGANVLTF. V usage is TRBV5-4 and J usage is TRBJ2-6; D is perhaps TRBD1 (6 bases). Germline V CDR1 and CDR2: SGHNT, YYREEE (reference sequence). The CDR3 runs to 15 residues. Deletions cut 4 bases from V and 0 bases from J, with 8 bases between.

Only one count was recorded for this clone. This chain uses TRBV19 with TRBJ1-5; unclear D gene. The CDR3 is 13 amino acids. Germline CDR1 is LNHDA and CDR2 is SQIVND (reference sequence). V was clipped by 1 base and J by 7 bases, with 8 bases between them. The CDR3 DNA reads as TGTGCCAGTAGTATAGGCGGTTGGCAGCCCCAGCATTTT. Protein: CASSIGGWQPQHF. The full variable domain, in which reference TRBV19 and TRBJ1-5 provide the parts outside the CDR3, is DGGITQSPKYLFRKEGQNVTLSCEQNLNHDAMYWYRQDPGQGLRLIYYSQIVNDFQKGDIAEGYSVSREKKESFPLTVTSAQKNPTAFYLCASSIGGWQPQHFGDGTRLSIL.

This clone was observed a single time. The gene calls are TRBV25-1 and TRBJ1-3, with D uncertain. Trimming removed 2 bases at V and 3 bases at J, with 14 bases between. Looked up from germline, CDR1 is MGHDK and CDR2 is SYGVNS. This CDR3 contains 16 residues. This chain's CDR3 is CASSEAEVLGGNTIYF. For the CDR3, the DNA is TGTGCCAGCAGTGAAGCGGAGGTATTGGGTGGAAACACCATATATTTT.

V is TRBV19 and J is TRBJ2-1; 14 nucleotides line up with TRBD2. The CDR3 consists of 14 residues. Germline trimming cut 3 bases from V and 10 bases from J; bases unmatched to any gene: 2. Per germline, CDR1 LNHDA and CDR2 SQIVND (reference sequence). CDR3 protein: CASSIGTSGGEQFF. The CDR3 region has the DNA TGTGCCAGTAGTATCGGGACTAGCGGGGGAGAGCAGTTCTTC.

This chain links TRBV10-3 with TRBJ2-3, with 8 nucleotides matching TRBD2. The CDR3 is 15 residues long. With 6 bases clipped from V and 1 base from J, the junction kept 6 bases outside the gene matches. Germline V CDR1 and CDR2: ENHRY, SYGVKD. CDR3 sequence: CAISRAGEGTDTQYF. CDR3 DNA sequence: TGTGCCATCAGCCGAGCGGGAGAGGGCACAGATACGCAGTATTTT.

This clone was seen once. The chain has TRBV4-1 and TRBJ2-7, with D maybe TRBD1 (5 bases). This CDR3 contains 14 residues. V was shortened by 4 bases and J by 5 bases, with 15 bases between the two germline ends. Germline V gene lookup returns CDR1 MGHRA and CDR2 YSYEKL. The CDR3 sequence is CASSRAGRVHEQYF. For the CDR3, the DNA is TGCGCCAGCAGCCGCGCCGGCAGGGTCCACGAGCAGTACTTC.

This rearrangement joins TRBV5-1 to TRBJ1-2, with TRBD1 identical over 7 bases. The J segment lost 2 bases and the V segment lost 1 base, leaving 8 bases of the junction unmatched. The length of the CDR3 is 16 residues. Germline lookup yields CDR1 SGHRS and CDR2 YFSETQ. The CDR3 protein is CASSLPPTGANYGYTF. In DNA, the CDR3 is TGCGCCAGCAGCTTGCCCCCAACAGGGGCGAACTATGGCTACACCTTC. Supplemented by reference TRBV5-1 and TRBJ1-2, the full variable domain reads KAGVTQTPRYLIKTRGQQVTLSCSPISGHRSVSWYQQTPGQGLQFLFEYFSETQRNKGNFPGRFSGRQFSNSRSEMNVSTLELGDSALYLCASSLPPTGANYGYTFGSGTRLTVV.

The rearrangement joins TRBV18 to TRBJ2-5; 11 nucleotides agree with TRBD2. The length of the CDR3 is 15 residues. Germline lookup yields CDR1 KGHSH and CDR2 LQKENI. The V and J ends lost 6 bases and 5 bases, in that order; junction bases with no gene match: 8. The CDR3: CASSLAGGLSETQYF. The CDR3 DNA is TGTGCCAGCTCCCTAGCGGGAGGCTTGTCGGAGACCCAGTACTTC.